Each of the 16 T cell receptor beta chains below was sequenced from the same sample in a study of T cell repertoires in cytomegalovirus infection. For these receptors, no antigen is known. TCRdb reprocessed the reads with MiXCR, giving one entry per CDR3 protein. The data show 750,000 to 950,000 distinct CDR3 sequences, with 29% seen just once and around 13% held by the top ten. The specimen was cultured CD8+ T cells from PBMCs, collected from culture after CMV antigen stimulation. Every receptor here comes from a human donor in good health (CMV status not recorded). Some clones in this sample may be carry-over from other donors' samples.

This clonotype was seen only a few times. This sequence joins TRBV27 and TRBJ2-7; TRBD2 might be the D (6 bases). The CDR3 is made up of 16 amino acids. V gave up 8 bases and J gave up 1 base, with 21 bases separating them. Germline-derived CDR1 and CDR2 are MNHEY and SMNVEV (reference sequence). The CDR3 DNA sequence: TGTGCCAGCTCCCCCAGCACGGGGGAACGGTCCTACGAGCAGTACGTC. Translation: CASSPSTGERSYEQYV.

This clonotype was counted between two and nine times. The chain is built from TRBV6-2 or TRBV6-3 and TRBJ2-3; perhaps TRBD2 as D (6 bases). There are 16 residues in the CDR3. The V end lost 4 bases, the J end lost 1 base, and 15 bases lay between the germline ends. Germline V gene data show CDR1 as MNHEY and CDR2 as SVGEGT. CDR3 DNA: TGTGCCAGCAGTTTGAGTGGGAGGACCGGCACAGATACGCAGTATTTT. Its protein product is CASSLSGRTGTDTQYF.

At least ten counts were recorded for this clonotype. V usage is TRBV7-2 and J usage is TRBJ2-3; D may be TRBD2 (5 bases). Germline lookup yields CDR1 SGHTA and CDR2 FQGNSA. This CDR3 spans 15 amino acids. V was pared by 1 base and J by 3 bases, with 11 bases between. This chain's CDR3 is CASSLDWGATDTQYF. The CDR3, as DNA: TGTGCCAGCAGCTTAGACTGGGGAGCAACAGATACGCAGTATTTT.

The rearrangement uses TRBV6-6 and TRBJ1-1, with TRBD1 matching 8 bases. The CDR3 has 13 residues. Germline assignment: CDR1 MNHNY and CDR2 SVGAGI (reference sequence). Germline trimming cut 10 bases from V and 4 bases from J; bases unmatched to any gene: 8. The chain's CDR3 is CATYLDRVTEAFF. In DNA, the CDR3 is TGTGCCACCTACCTGGACAGGGTCACTGAAGCTTTCTTT.

This clonotype has a handful of counts. The chain couples TRBV7-8 to TRBJ1-1; a possible D gene is TRBD1 (5 bases). V was cut by 5 bases and J by 3 bases, with 16 bases left in between. Germline CDR1 reads SGHVS; CDR2 reads FQNEAQ. The CDR3 contains 15 residues. The CDR3 DNA sequence: TGTGCCAGCAGCCCCCGGACAAGCACGGACACTGAAGCTTTCTTT. Its protein is CASSPRTSTDTEAFF. Using reference TRBV7-8 and TRBJ1-1 for the parts outside the CDR3, the full variable domain is GAGVSQSPRYKVAKRGQDVALRCDPISGHVSLFWYQQALGQGPEFLTYFQNEAQLDKSGLPSDRFFAERPEGSVSTLKIQRTQQEDSAVYLCASSPRTSTDTEAFFGQGTRLTVV.

This clonotype was seen at least ten times. The V call is TRBV7-6, the J call TRBJ1-4; D unresolved. This CDR3 spans 16 amino acids. With 1 base removed from V and 14 bases from J, the gap between germline ends came to 23 bases. In germline, CDR1 is SGHVS, CDR2 FNYEAQ. The CDR3 coding sequence is TGTGCCAGCAGCTTAGATTTTCGGGTGCTACGGAGCCCGCTGTTTTTT. It codes for CASSLDFRVLRSPLFF.

V is TRBV4-1 and J is TRBJ1-2; D is undetermined. V lost 1 base and J 8 bases, leaving 14 bases between the germline ends. This CDR3 contains 14 residues. The germline gives CDR1 MGHRA, CDR2 YSYEKL. Here the CDR3 reads CASSQADGVGGYTF. The DNA for the CDR3 is TGCGCCAGCAGCCAAGCCGACGGGGTAGGAGGCTACACCTTC.

J is TRBJ1-2 and V is TRBV12-3 or TRBV12-4; D is unclear. The CDR3 runs 14 residues. V was cut by 1 base and J by 4 bases, with 10 bases left in between. CDR3 sequence reads: CASSLDVGSYGYTF. The CDR3 DNA reads TGTGCCAGCAGTTTAGATGTGGGGTCCTATGGCTACACCTTC.

This clonotype was observed a few times. The chain has TRBV7-8 and TRBJ2-7; 9 nucleotides agree with TRBD1. The CDR3 covers 15 residues. The germline V gene encodes CDR1 SGHVS and CDR2 FQNEAQ. V lost 1 base, J lost 6 bases, and 7 bases stayed unmatched. As DNA, the CDR3 is TGTGCCAGCAGCTTAGAGGCGGGACAGGGAGGCGAGCAGTACTTC. Amino acids: CASSLEAGQGGEQYF.

Many counts were recorded for this clonotype. This chain links TRBV12-3 or TRBV12-4 with TRBJ2-1, with D perhaps given as TRBD1 or TRBD2 (5 bases each). The CDR3 totals 15 residues. Trimming took 6 bases from V and 1 from J, leaving 13 bases between them. This chain's CDR3 is CASRPPGASYNEQFF. The CDR3 region has the DNA TGTGCCAGCAGACCCCCCGGGGCTTCCTACAATGAGCAGTTCTTC.

This clonotype has a handful of counts. The chain couples TRBV18 to TRBJ1-4; tentative D call: TRBD1 (5 bases). Trimming stripped 3 bases from V and 3 bases from J, with 14 bases between. The CDR3 extends over 16 amino acids. From germline, CDR1 is KGHSH and CDR2 LQKENI. CDR3 protein: CASSPLPAGANEKLFF. CDR3 in DNA: TGTGCCAGCTCACCGTTACCCGCGGGGGCTAATGAAAAACTGTTTTTT.

This clonotype was seen many times. The chain joins TRBV4-1 to TRBJ1-2; D might be TRBD1 (5 bases). The V end was cut by 4 bases, the J end by 0 bases, with 12 bases between. Germline CDR1 is MGHRA and CDR2 is YSYEKL. The CDR3 has 15 residues. The CDR3 sequence is CASSPSTATNYGYTF. The CDR3 region has the DNA TGCGCCAGCAGCCCGTCGACAGCTACTAACTATGGCTACACCTTC.

This clonotype was recorded a few times. J is TRBJ2-7 and V is TRBV12-3 or TRBV12-4, with a possible D match to TRBD1 (6 bases). V lost 6 bases, J lost 6 bases, and 12 bases lay in between. The CDR3 consists of 12 residues. The CDR3 protein is CASSPNRVEQYV. The CDR3 DNA reads TGTGCCAGCAGCCCAAACAGGGTCGAGCAGTACGTC.

This clonotype occurred many times. The V and J genes are TRBV12-3 or TRBV12-4 and TRBJ1-5, with D perhaps TRBD1 (6 bases). Trimming removed 1 base at V and 11 bases at J, with 9 bases between. The CDR3 runs 12 residues. The CDR3 sequence: CASSLGDRTQHF. The CDR3 coding sequence is TGTGCCAGCAGTTTAGGCGACAGGACCCAGCATTTT.

This clonotype has only a few counts. The chain has TRBV6-1 and TRBJ2-3, with TRBD2 identical over 12 bases. Germline V gene sequence: CDR1 MNHNS, CDR2 SASEGT. The CDR3 extends over 16 amino acids. V lost 5 bases, J lost 5 bases, and 8 bases stayed unmatched. As DNA, the CDR3 is TGTGCCAGCAGTCTAGCGGGGGGGCTTGTGGAAGATACGCAGTATTTT. This codes for CASSLAGGLVEDTQYF.

This chain joins TRBV6-2 or TRBV6-3 and TRBJ2-1; TRBD2 matches 8 bases. This CDR3 has 14 amino acids. Per germline, CDR1 MNHEY and CDR2 SVGEGT. After removal of 7 bases from V and 4 bases from J, the junction contained 6 bases not matched to a gene. The CDR3 protein is CASKGLDAYNEQFF. The CDR3 DNA reads TGTGCCAGCAAGGGACTAGACGCATACAATGAGCAGTTCTTC.